This T cell receptor beta chain was recorded in a study of T cell responses to AZD1222 COVID-19 vaccine. V shed 5 bases, J shed 3 bases, and the junction held 3 bases outside the gene matches. The CDR3 contains 14 residues. CDR1 is MDHEN and CDR2 is SYDVKM in the germline V gene. The data were produced by immunoSEQ multiplex PCR, yet TCRdb's version contains in-frame clones alone and is incomplete. The table lists some 130,000 clones, 70% to 90% of them singletons. This TCR was sampled from an adult in good health. The chain has TRBV28 and TRBJ2-3; 9 bases map to TRBD1. The starting material was peripheral blood, obtained on day 0 of AZD1222 vaccination. The CDR3, as DNA: TGTGCCAGCAGTGGAGACAGGGGGACAGATACGCAGTATTTT. It is translated as CASSGDRGTDTQYF. The full variable domain, in which reference TRBV28 and TRBJ2-3 provide the parts outside the CDR3, is DVKVTQSSRYLVKRTGEKVFLECVQDMDHENMFWYRQDPGLGLRLIYFSYDVKMKEKGDIPEGYSVSREKKERFSLILESASTNQTSMYLCASSGDRGTDTQYFGPGTRLTVL.